The 5 T cell receptor beta chains below were found in one sample sequenced in a study of shared clonotypes between healthy human individuals. Here immunoSEQ multiplex PCR was the method, and the copy in TCRdb shows in-frame clones only, minus some. The table shows 2 million to 2.5 million clones, with around 95% occurring only once. The sequencing input was naive CD4+ T cells sorted from blood. Subset: CD45RA+ positively selected. The receptor source for this set is a man aged 18 to 30 in good health.

The chain carries TRBV28 and TRBJ1-6; D call uncertain. CDR1 and CDR2 from the germline V gene are MDHEN and SYDVKM. Trimming left V 5 bases short and J 1 base short, with 6 bases between. There are 14 residues in the CDR3. CDR3 DNA: TGTGCCAGCAGTGTACCTTCCTATAATTCACCCCTCCACTTT. Its translation is CASSVPSYNSPLHF.

J is TRBJ2-3 and V is TRBV11-2; maybe TRBD2 (8 bases). V lost 5 bases and J lost 7, with 16 bases in between. The CDR3 contains 14 residues. Germline-derived CDR1 and CDR2 are SGHAT and FQNNGV. CDR3 sequence reads: CASSRGGTVNTQYF. The CDR3 nucleotides are TGTGCCAGCAGCCGCGGGGGGACAGTAAATACGCAGTATTTT.

The V and J genes are TRBV10-2 and TRBJ1-1; D is unresolved. V dropped 2 bases and J dropped 0 bases, with 16 bases sitting between them. Per the germline V gene, CDR1 is WSHSY and CDR2 is SAAADI. This CDR3 is 17 amino acids long. The CDR3 coding sequence is TGCGCCAGCAGTGAGGACTTCGTCTTCCCGATGAACACTGAAGCTTTCTTT. Amino acids: CASSEDFVFPMNTEAFF.

V and J are TRBV19 and TRBJ2-2; TRBD2 matches at 11 bases. Germline V CDR1 and CDR2: LNHDA, SQIVND (reference sequence). CDR3 length equals 15 residues. The V gene end was trimmed by 4 bases and the J gene end by 6 bases; junction bases not matched to a gene: 4. The DNA of the CDR3 is TGTGCCAGTAGTAAGGGACTAGCGGCTGCCGGGGAGCTGTTTTTT. This sequence encodes CASSKGLAAAGELFF.

A word on this clone: The sample contains more than one DNA sequence encoding this CDR3. The J gene is TRBJ2-5, the V gene TRBV5-1, with 9 bases fitting TRBD2. CDR1 and CDR2 from the germline V gene are SGHRS and YFSETQ. After removal of 3 bases from V and 1 base from J, the junction contained 1 base not matched to a gene. The CDR3 sequence is 14 residues long. This chain's CDR3 is CASSSAGGQETQYF. CDR3 DNA: TGCGCCAGCAGCTCAGCGGGGGGCCAAGAGACCCAGTACTTC.